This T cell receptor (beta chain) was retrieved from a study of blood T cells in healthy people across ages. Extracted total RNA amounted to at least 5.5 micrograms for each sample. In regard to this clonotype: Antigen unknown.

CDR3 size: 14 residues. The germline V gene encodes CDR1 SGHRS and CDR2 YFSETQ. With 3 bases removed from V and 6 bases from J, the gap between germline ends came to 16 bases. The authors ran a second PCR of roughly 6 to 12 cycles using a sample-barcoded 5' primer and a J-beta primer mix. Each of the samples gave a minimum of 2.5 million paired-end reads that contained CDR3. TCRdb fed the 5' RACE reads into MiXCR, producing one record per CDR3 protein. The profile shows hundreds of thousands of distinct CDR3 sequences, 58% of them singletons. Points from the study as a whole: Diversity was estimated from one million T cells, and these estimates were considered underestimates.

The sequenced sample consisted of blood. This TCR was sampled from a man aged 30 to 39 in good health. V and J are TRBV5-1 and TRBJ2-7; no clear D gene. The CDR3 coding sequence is TGCGCCAGCAGCTGGGATCTAGGTTCGCCCGAGCAGTACTTC. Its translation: CASSWDLGSPEQYF.